Following are 6 T cell receptor beta chains from one sample sequenced in a study of tumor-infiltrating lymphocytes in oesophageal squamous cell carcinoma. MiXCR, applied by TCRdb to the PCR reads, yields one record per CDR3 protein. The sample consists of some 11,000 distinct CDR3 sequences, around 50% of them appearing once. The sequenced material came from esophageal tumor tissue. Receptors originate from a female donor with esophageal squamous cell carcinoma.

The chain recombines TRBV12-3 or TRBV12-4 with TRBJ2-6, with 11 bases identical to TRBD1. Trimming cost V 10 bases and J 0 bases; bases outside gene matches: 5. The CDR3 has 16 amino acids. The CDR3 protein is CATSGTGGSGANVLTF. The CDR3 nucleotides read TGTGCCACCTCCGGGACAGGGGGCTCTGGGGCCAACGTCCTGACTTTC.

This clonotype was observed a handful of times. The chain employs TRBV7-8 and TRBJ2-1; D is unresolved. This CDR3 is 12 amino acids long. V lost 1 base and J 7 bases, leaving 5 bases between the germline ends. Germline V CDR1 and CDR2: SGHVS, FQNEAQ. CDR3 sequence reads: CASSLVINEQFF. CDR3 bases: TGTGCCAGCAGCTTAGTAATTAATGAGCAGTTCTTC.

In this sample, this clonotype turned up many times. This could be a read error, since a much larger clone is one nucleotide away. V and J are TRBV4-2 and TRBJ2-5, with D unclear. V gave up 3 bases and J gave up 11 bases, with 19 bases separating them. Germline V gene lookup returns CDR1 LGHNA and CDR2 YNFKEQ. CDR3 size: 14 residues. In nucleotides, the CDR3 is TGTGCCAGCAGCCAGGAGACCGGGTCAAATGAGCAGTACTTC. Encoded protein: CASSQETGSNEQYF.

The table lists this clonotype with a few counts. Mismatch with germline at one junction end may stem from a read error. The rearrangement links TRBV9 to TRBJ1-6, with a possible D match to TRBD1 (5 bases). Germline V CDR1 and CDR2: SGDLS, YYNGEE. The CDR3 is made up of 14 amino acids. CDR3 sequence: CASSVSGNNSPLHF. The CDR3 nucleotides are TGTGCCAGCAGCGTATCAGGGAATAATTCACCCCTCCACTTC.

This chain links TRBV29-1 with TRBJ2-2, with D uncertain. Germline CDR1 reads SQVTM; CDR2 reads ANQGSEA. The CDR3 is 11 amino acids. V was clipped by 6 bases and J by 5 bases, with 7 bases between them. CDR3: CSVSGTGELFF. The CDR3 DNA follows: TGCAGCGTCAGTGGGACCGGGGAGCTGTTTTTT.

The chain combines TRBV12-3 or TRBV12-4 with TRBJ2-7, with D possibly called TRBD1 or TRBD2 (5 bases each). The CDR3 length is 16 residues. Trimming shortened V by 5 bases and J by 9 bases, and 26 bases separated the two germline ends. The CDR3 loop is CASSPLGVPSTDTQYF. The CDR3 nucleotides read TGTGCCAGCAGTCCTTTAGGGGTCCCTAGCACAGATACGCAGTACTTC.